This T cell receptor beta chain comes out of a study of human T cells and chemical hapten exposure. Study overall: In the sensitization step, 2% DPC was placed on roughly 2 cm by roughly 2 cm of upper inner arm skin.

Within the library, unique molecular identifiers were attached to each individual cDNA molecule. TCRdb redid the calling of the RACE reads with MiXCR, one entry per CDR3 protein. The sample consists of some 180,000 distinct CDR3 sequences, about a fifth of them appearing once. V trimming: 6 bases; J trimming: 0 bases; junction bases outside the gene matches: 5. Germline V gene sequence: CDR1 ENHRY, CDR2 SYGVKD. This CDR3 has 15 residues. The time point here: patch test 1, 2 weeks after DPC sensitization. Treatment defined: therapeutic diphenylcyclopropenone sensitization with weekly scalp DPC. This clonotype was counted between two and nine times.

The TCR was taken from a woman between 45 and 60 years old with alopecia areata. Some clones in this sample may be carry-over from other donors' samples. V and J are TRBV10-3 and TRBJ2-3, with 8 bases matching TRBD1. Specimen: whole blood, collected in connection with sensitization to the hapten diphenylcyclopropenone (DPC). The CDR3 DNA follows: TGTGCCATCAGGGACAGGGTTACTAGCACAGATACGCAGTATTTT. Its translation: CAIRDRVTSTDTQYF.